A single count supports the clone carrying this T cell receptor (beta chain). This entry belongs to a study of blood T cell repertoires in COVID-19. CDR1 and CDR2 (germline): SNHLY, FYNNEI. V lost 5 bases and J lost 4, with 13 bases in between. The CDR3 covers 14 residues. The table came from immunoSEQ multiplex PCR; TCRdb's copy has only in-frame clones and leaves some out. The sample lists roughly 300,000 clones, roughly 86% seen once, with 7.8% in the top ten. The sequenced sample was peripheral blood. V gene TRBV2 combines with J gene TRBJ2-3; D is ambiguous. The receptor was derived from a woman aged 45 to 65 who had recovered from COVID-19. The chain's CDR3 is CASSSLPPPDTQYF. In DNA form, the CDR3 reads TGTGCCAGCAGTTCCCTCCCTCCTCCAGATACGCAGTATTTT.